The present T cell receptor beta chain was sequenced within a study of radiotherapy plus CTLA-4 blockade in lung cancer. Study-wide points: Among reported predictors of response, early blood T cell clone dynamics with interferon-beta performed best.

Focal radiation plus CTLA-4 blockade with ipilimumab was administered to patients who had chemo-refractory metastatic non-small-cell lung cancer. The protocol was immunoSEQ multiplex PCR, while the TCRdb copy is restricted to in-frame clones and leaves out a portion. The sample gives roughly 58,000 clones, around four fifths of which show up once; 5% to 6.5% is in the top ten. The sample holds a few counts of this clone. Its antigen is currently unknown. This sample also contains other DNA sequences that code for the same CDR3. This CDR3 region has 14 residues. With 1 base removed from V and 2 bases from J, the gap between germline ends came to 8 bases. The germline V gene has CDR1 SGDLS and CDR2 YYNGEE.

The sequence was collected from a human donor with non-small cell lung cancer whose response to radiotherapy plus ipilimumab could not be evaluated. Specimen: peripheral blood, collected from a patient treated with radiotherapy plus ipilimumab. The rearrangement uses TRBV9 and TRBJ2-3; D is possibly TRBD2 (5 bases). Written as DNA, the CDR3 is TGTGCCAGCAGCGTAAGCGGATTCACAGATACGCAGTATTTT. Protein: CASSVSGFTDTQYF.